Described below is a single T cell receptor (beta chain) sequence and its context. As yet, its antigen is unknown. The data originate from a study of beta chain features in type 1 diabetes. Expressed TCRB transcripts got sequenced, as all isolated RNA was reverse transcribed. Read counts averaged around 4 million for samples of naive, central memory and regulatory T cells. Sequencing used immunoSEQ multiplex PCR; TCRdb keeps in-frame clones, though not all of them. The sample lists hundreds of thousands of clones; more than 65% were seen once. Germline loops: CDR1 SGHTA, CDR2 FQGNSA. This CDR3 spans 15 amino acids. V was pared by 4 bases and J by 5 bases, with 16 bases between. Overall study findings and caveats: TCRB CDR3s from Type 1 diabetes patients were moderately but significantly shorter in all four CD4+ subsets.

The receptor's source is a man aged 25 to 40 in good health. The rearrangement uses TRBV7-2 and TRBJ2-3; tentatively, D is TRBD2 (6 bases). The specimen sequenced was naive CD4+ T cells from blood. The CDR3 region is CASSSGAPGLDTQYF. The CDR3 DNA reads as TGTGCCAGCAGCTCTGGGGCTCCGGGACTAGATACGCAGTATTTT.